This T cell receptor (beta chain) was documented in a study of blood T cell repertoires in COVID-19. Across the study: Both acute and convalescent COVID-19 samples were obtained from the United States, Italy and Spain. PBMCs, B-cell-depleted T cells, or T cells were the source of the cDNA or gDNA that made up the material.

How the authors handled the data: Amplification of reference gene primers provided the estimated nucleated cell counts. Sequencing used immunoSEQ multiplex PCR; TCRdb keeps in-frame clones, though not all of them. V and J calls and clone size are given by that table; D and trimming were obtained from the DNA. The data contain tens of thousands of clones, more than 75% of them seen just once; the ten biggest clones take up more than 15%. Seattle's enrolled individuals joined amid active infection and were then monitored longitudinally. This CDR3 spans 15 amino acids. CDR1 is MNHEY and CDR2 is SVGAGI in the germline V gene. After removal of 3 bases from V and 5 bases from J, the junction contained 6 bases not matched to a gene.

The TCR was taken from a man in his forties with COVID-19, enrolled during active disease. Material for sequencing was peripheral blood. The chain carries TRBV6-5 and TRBJ1-4; 7 bases align to TRBD1. CDR3 bases: TGTGCCAGCAGTTATACCCAGGGGGGAAATGAAAAACTGTTTTTT. The encoded protein is CASSYTQGGNEKLFF.